The entry below describes one T cell receptor beta chain. The antigen remains undetermined. The entry originates in a study of OX40 agonist ivuxolimab in advanced cancers. On the study more broadly: Antecedent anti-PD-1, anti-PD-L1 or anti-CTLA-4 therapy was permissible, with about 39% having received some.

Profiling relied on immunoSEQ multiplex PCR, and the TCRdb table lists in-frame clones only, not all of them. The repertoire holds about 79,000 clones, with about 90% as singletons. The V gene lost 2 bases and the J gene lost 1 base, with 5 bases spanning the gap. The CDR3 runs to 13 residues. Germline V gene lookup returns CDR1 SQVTM and CDR2 ANQGSEA. Whole-study results and caveats: At 0.1 to 3.0 mg/kg, CD4+ and CD8+ blood T cells expanded clonally by week 6. Partial responders at 0.1-3.0 mg/kg showed near-lowest clonal expansion.

Sequencing used CD4+ or CD8+ T cells sorted from blood, obtained in a trial of the OX40 agonist ivuxolimab. The TCR was taken from an adult with an advanced solid tumor such as melanoma, head and neck, liver or kidney cancer. The chain combines TRBV29-1 with TRBJ2-2; D unclear. CDR3 in DNA: TGCAGCGTTGAACGGGTGAACACCGGGGAGCTGTTTTTT. Amino acid sequence: CSVERVNTGELFF.